These 9 T cell receptor beta chains were sequenced from one sample in a study of beta chain features in type 1 diabetes (dated by TCRdb to the late 2010s). The library relied on the immunoSEQ multiplex PCR assay. The entire amount of isolated RNA was reverse transcribed using the High Capacity cDNA Reverse Transcription Kit, so the sequenced TCRB transcripts were expressed ones. Sourced from immuneACCESS, this table was stored by TCRdb with only in-frame sequences that have V and J called. A share of the clones is absent; for the studies checked, an unresolved V gene accounts for under half, and the remainder has no known explanation. Within this sample are around 400,000 clones, with roughly 12% of them counted one time only. The top ten clones comprise about 0.018% of the sample. The specimen was naive CD4+ T cells from blood. Explained via the paper, the cell subset or site label denotes: true naive CD4+ T cells. These receptors originate from a man between 18 and 29 years old in good health.

The rearrangement uses TRBV25-1 and TRBJ2-5; tentatively, D is TRBD2 (6 bases). The CDR3 is made up of 15 amino acids. V dropped 3 bases and J dropped 4 bases, with 15 bases sitting between them. Per germline, CDR1 MGHDK and CDR2 SYGVNS. The CDR3 DNA reads TGTGCCAGCAGTGACTCCCGGGGGTTAGGAGAGACCCAGTACTTC. Amino acid sequence: CASSDSRGLGETQYF. Variable domain in full (rest from reference TRBV25-1 and TRBJ2-5): EADIYQTPRYLVIGTGKKITLECSQTMGHDKMYWYQQDPGMELHLIHYSYGVNSTEKGDLSSESTVSRIRTEHFPLTLESARPSHTSQYLCASSDSRGLGETQYFGPGTRLLVL.

The rearrangement links TRBV27 to TRBJ2-1; 8 positions match TRBD2. Germline V lookup: CDR1 MNHEY, CDR2 SMNVEV (reference sequence). This CDR3 is built from 16 residues. Trimming removed 4 bases from V and 11 bases from J; junction bases left unmatched: 16. CDR3 bases: TGTGCCAGCAGTTCCTCGGGACTAGTCGGGGAAATGAAGCAGTTCTTC. This sequence encodes CASSSSGLVGEMKQFF.

J is TRBJ2-3 and V is TRBV5-4; TRBD2 matches at 9 bases. This CDR3 is built from 16 residues. Germline loops: CDR1 SGHNT, CDR2 YYREEE (reference sequence). Losses at the gene ends were 0 bases for V and 0 bases for J; bases not matched to a gene: 2. The CDR3 DNA reads TGTGCCAGCAGCTTGGCCCTAGCGGGAAGCACAGATACGCAGTATTTT. Translated, it gives CASSLALAGSTDTQYF.

The V call is TRBV2, the J call TRBJ1-5, with D perhaps matching TRBD1 (5 bases). With 4 bases removed from V and 2 bases from J, the gap between germline ends came to 15 bases. Germline V gives CDR1 SNHLY, CDR2 FYNNEI. CDR3 size: 16 residues. CDR3 in DNA: TGTGCCAGCAGTGTTGGGAGGGGTAGGGGCAATCAGCCCCAGCATTTT. Protein: CASSVGRGRGNQPQHF.

This clone appeared a few times. V gene TRBV9 combines with J gene TRBJ2-1; TRBD2 agrees at 10 bases. V was pared by 3 bases and J by 6 bases, with 6 bases of the junction left unmatched. Per the germline V gene, CDR1 is SGDLS and CDR2 is YYNGEE. CDR3 length equals 15 residues. As DNA, the CDR3 is TGTGCCAGCAGCGGCCCGGGACTAGCGTCCAATGAGCAGTTCTTC. This gives the protein CASSGPGLASNEQFF.

The J gene is TRBJ2-3, the V gene TRBV7-3; D not certain. The CDR3 contains 14 residues. CDR1 SGHTA and CDR2 FQGTGA come from the germline V gene. The V end was cut by 5 bases, the J end by 0 bases, with 9 bases between. CDR3 in DNA: TGTGCCAGCAGCCCGCGGATGAGCACAGATACGCAGTATTTT. Translation gives CASSPRMSTDTQYF.

The V call is TRBV6-1, the J call TRBJ2-5; no firm D call. There are 13 residues in the CDR3. V lost 1 base and J lost 7, with 10 bases in between. Germline V gene data show CDR1 as MNHNS and CDR2 as SASEGT. The DNA of the CDR3 is TGTGCCAGCAGTGAAGAGAGCTTCGGGACCCAGTACTTC. The encoded protein is CASSEESFGTQYF.

The rearrangement uses TRBV28 and TRBJ2-1; 11 bases are a match to TRBD2. V lost 8 bases, J lost 0 bases, and 15 bases stayed unmatched. The CDR3 loop spans 19 amino acids. Germline CDR1 reads MDHEN; CDR2 reads SYDVKM. CDR3 sequence: CASVNLRSSGGSSYNEQFF. CDR3 DNA sequence: TGTGCCAGCGTTAATCTACGGTCTAGCGGGGGGAGCTCCTACAATGAGCAGTTCTTC.

This clone was observed a handful of times. The same CDR3 is also encoded by other DNA sequences in this sample. CDR3 DNA sequence: TGTGCCAGCAGTTTCAACTACGAGCAGTACTTC. Encoded protein: CASSFNYEQYF. The rearrangement links TRBV28 to TRBJ2-7; D unclear. CDR3 length: 11 residues. The germline CDR1 and CDR2 sequences are MDHEN and SYDVKM. V was shortened by 3 bases and J by 3 bases, with 3 bases between the two germline ends.